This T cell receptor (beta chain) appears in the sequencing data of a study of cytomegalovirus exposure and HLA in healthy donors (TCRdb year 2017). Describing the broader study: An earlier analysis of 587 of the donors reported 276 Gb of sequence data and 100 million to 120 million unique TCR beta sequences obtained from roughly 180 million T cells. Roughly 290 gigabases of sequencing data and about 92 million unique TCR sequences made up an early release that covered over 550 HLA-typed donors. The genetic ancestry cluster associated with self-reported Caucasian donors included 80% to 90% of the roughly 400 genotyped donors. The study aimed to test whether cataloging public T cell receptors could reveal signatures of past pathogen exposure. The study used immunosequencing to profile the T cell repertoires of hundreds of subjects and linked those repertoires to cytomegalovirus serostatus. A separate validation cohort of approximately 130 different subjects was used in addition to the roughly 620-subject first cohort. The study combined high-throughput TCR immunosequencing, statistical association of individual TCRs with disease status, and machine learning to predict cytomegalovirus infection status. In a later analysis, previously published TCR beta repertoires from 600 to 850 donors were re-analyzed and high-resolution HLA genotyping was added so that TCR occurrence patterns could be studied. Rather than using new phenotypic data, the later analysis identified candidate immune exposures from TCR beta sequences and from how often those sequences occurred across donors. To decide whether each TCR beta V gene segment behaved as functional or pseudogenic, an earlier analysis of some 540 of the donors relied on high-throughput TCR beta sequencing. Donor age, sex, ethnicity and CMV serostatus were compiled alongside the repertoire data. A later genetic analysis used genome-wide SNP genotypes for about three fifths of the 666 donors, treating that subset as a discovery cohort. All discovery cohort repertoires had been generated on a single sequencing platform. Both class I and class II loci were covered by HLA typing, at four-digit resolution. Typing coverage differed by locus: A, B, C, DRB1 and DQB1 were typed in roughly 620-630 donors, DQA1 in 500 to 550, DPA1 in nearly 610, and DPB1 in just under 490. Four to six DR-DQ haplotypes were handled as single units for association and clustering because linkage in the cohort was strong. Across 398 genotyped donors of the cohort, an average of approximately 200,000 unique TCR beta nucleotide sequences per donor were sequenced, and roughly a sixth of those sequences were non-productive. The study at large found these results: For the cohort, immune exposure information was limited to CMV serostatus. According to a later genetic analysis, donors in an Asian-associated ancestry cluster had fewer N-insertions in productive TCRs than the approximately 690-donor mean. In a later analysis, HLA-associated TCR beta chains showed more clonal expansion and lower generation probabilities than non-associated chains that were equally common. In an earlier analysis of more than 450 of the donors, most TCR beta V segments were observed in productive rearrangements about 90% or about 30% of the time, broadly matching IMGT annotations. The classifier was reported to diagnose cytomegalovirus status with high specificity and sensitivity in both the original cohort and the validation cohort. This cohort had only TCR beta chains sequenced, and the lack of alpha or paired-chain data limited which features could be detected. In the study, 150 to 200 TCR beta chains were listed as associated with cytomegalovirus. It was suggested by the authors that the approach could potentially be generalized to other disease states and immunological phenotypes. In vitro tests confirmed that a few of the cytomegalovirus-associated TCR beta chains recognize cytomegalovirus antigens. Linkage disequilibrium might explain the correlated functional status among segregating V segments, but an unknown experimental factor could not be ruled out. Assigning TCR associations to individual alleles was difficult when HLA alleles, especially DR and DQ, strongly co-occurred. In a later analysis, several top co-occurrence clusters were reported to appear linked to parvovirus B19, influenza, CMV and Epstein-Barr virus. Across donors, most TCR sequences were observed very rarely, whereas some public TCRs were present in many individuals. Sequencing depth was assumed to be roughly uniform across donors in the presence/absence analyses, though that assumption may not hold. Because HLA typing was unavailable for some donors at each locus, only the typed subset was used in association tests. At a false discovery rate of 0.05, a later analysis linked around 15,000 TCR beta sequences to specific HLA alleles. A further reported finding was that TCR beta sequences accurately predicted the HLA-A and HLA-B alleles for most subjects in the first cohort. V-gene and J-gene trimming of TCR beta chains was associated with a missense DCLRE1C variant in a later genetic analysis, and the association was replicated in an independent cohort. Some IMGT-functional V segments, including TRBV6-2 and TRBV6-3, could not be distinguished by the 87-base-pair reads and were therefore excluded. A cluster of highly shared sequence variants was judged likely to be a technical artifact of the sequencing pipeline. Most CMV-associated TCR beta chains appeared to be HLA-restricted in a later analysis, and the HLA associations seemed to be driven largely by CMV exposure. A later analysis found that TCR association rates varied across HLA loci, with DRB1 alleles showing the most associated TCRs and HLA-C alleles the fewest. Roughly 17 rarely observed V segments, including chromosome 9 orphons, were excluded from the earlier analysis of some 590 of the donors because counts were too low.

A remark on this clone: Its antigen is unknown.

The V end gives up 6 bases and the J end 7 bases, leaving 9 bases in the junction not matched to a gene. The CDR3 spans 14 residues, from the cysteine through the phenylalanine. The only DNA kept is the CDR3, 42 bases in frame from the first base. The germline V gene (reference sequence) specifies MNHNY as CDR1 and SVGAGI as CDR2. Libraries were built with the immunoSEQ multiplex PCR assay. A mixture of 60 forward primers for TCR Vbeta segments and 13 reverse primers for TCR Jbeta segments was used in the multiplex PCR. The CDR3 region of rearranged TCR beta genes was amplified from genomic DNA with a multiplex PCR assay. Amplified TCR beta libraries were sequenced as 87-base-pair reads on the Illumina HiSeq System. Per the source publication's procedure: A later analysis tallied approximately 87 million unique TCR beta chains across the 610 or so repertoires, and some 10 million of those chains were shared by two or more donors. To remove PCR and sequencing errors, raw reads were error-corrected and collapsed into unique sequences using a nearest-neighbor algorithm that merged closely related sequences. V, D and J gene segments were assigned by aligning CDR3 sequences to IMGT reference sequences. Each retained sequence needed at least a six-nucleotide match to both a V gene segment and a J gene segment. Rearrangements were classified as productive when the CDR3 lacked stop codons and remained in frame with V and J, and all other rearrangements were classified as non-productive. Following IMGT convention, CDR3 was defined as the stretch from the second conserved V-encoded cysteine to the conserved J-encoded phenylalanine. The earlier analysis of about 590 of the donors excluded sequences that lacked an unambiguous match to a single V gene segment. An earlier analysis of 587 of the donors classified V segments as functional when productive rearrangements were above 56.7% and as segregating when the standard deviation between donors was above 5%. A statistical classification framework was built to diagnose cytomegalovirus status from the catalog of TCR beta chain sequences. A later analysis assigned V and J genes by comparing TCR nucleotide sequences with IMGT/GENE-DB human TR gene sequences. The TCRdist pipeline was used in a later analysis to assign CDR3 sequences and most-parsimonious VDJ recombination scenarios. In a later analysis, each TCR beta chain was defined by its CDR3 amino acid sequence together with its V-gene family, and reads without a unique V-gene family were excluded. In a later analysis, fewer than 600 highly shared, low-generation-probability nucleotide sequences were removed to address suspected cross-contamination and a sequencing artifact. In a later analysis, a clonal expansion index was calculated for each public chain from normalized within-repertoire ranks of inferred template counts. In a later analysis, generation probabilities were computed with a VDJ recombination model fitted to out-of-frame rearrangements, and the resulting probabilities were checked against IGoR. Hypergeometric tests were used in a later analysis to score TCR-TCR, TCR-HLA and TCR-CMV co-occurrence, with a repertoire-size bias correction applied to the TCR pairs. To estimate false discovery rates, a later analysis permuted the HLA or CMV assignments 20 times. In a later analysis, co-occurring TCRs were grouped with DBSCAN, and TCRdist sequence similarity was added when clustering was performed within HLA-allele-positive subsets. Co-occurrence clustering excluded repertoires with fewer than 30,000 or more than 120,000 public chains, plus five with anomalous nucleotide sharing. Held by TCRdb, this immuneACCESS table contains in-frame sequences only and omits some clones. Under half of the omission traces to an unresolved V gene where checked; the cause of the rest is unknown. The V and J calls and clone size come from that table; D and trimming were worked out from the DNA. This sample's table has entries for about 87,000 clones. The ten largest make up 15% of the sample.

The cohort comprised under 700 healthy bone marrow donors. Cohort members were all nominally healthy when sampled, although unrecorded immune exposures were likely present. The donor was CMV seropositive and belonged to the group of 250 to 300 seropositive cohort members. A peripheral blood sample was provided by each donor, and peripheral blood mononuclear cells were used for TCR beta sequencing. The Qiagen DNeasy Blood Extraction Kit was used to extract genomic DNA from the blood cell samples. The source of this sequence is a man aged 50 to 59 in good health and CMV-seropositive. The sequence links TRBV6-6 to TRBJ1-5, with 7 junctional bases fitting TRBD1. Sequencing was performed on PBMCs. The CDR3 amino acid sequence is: CASSLDRATQPQHF. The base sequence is TGTGCCAGCAGCCTTGACAGGGCCACACAGCCCCAGCATTTT.